This record concerns one T cell receptor (beta chain) sequence. The data were obtained in a study of blood T cell repertoires in COVID-19. This CDR3 has 16 residues. Germline V CDR1 and CDR2: SGHDT, YYEEEE. J gave up 6 bases and V 3 bases, and 11 bases lay outside the gene matches. TCRdb's copy holds only in-frame clones and misses some; the assay was immunoSEQ multiplex PCR. The sample lists about 190,000 clones, more than 75% occurring once. Recruitment covered under 25 US areas and drew participants whose ages spanned 18 to 89 years. The sequence was obtained from a woman between 50 and 59 years old with acute COVID-19. Sequenced sample: PBMCs or T cells enriched from blood (not recorded which). This chain links TRBV5-6 with TRBJ1-5; 8 nucleotides line up with TRBD1. The CDR3 spells CASSSYRDRTTQPQHF. In nucleotides, the CDR3 is TGTGCCAGCAGCTCTTACCGGGACAGGACGACTCAGCCCCAGCATTTT.